This TCR beta chain was observed in a study of shared clonotypes between healthy human individuals. Here immunoSEQ multiplex PCR was the method, and the copy in TCRdb shows in-frame clones only, minus some. Here the sample spans about 230,000 clones, 65% being singletons. V lost 3 bases to trimming and J lost 0 bases, with 30 bases between them. From germline, CDR1 is LNHNV and CDR2 YYDKDF (reference sequence). This CDR3 comprises 22 residues. The sequence came from a young man in good health. The specimen sequenced was memory CD4+ T cells sorted from blood. Subset meaning: CD45RA-negative fraction. The J gene is TRBJ1-5, the V gene TRBV15; TRBD1 might be the D (5 bases). The CDR3 reads CATSSLFTGFLRKDNSNQPQHF. CDR3 nucleotide sequence: TGTGCCACCAGCAGCCTATTTACAGGTTTTCTTAGGAAAGATAATAGCAATCAGCCCCAGCATTTT.